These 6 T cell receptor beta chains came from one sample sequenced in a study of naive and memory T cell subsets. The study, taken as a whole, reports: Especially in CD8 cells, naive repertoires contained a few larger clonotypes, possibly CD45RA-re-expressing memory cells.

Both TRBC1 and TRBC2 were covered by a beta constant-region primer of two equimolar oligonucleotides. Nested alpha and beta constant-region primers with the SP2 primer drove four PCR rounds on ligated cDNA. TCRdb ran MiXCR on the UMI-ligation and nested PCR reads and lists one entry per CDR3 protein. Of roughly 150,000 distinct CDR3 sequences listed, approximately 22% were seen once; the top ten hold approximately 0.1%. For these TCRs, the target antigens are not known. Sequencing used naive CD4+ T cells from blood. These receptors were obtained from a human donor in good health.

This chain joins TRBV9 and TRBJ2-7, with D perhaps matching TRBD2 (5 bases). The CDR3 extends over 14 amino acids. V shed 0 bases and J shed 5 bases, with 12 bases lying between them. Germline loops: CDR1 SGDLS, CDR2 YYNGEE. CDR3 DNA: TGTGCCAGCAGCGTAGGTCTCCGGGGTCACGAGCAGTACTTC. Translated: CASSVGLRGHEQYF. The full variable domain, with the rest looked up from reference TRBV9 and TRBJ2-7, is DSGVTQTPKHLITATGQRVTLRCSPRSGDLSVYWYQQSLDQGLQFLIQYYNGEERAKGNILERFSAQQFPDLHSELNLSSLELGDSALYFCASSVGLRGHEQYFGPGTRLTVT.

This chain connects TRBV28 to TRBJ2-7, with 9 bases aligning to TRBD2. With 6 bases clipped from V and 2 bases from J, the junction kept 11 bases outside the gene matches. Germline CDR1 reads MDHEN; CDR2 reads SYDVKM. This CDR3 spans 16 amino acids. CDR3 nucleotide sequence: TGTGCCAGCAGCGGGACTAGCTCTTTAAAACCCTACGAGCAGTACTTC. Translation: CASSGTSSLKPYEQYF.

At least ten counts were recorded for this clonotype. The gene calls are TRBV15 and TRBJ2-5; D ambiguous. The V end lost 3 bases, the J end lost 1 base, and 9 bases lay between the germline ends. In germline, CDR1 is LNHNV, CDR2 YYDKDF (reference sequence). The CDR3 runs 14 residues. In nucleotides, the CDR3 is TGTGCCACCAGCAGCCGCAGTGCCCAAGAGACCCAGTACTTC. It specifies CATSSRSAQETQYF.

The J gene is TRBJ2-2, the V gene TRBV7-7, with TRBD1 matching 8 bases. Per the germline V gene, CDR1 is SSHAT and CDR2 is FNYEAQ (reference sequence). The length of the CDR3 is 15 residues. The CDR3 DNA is TGTGCTACCTCCCGGACAGGGTTTGGCACCGGGGAGCTGTTTTTT. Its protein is CATSRTGFGTGELFF.

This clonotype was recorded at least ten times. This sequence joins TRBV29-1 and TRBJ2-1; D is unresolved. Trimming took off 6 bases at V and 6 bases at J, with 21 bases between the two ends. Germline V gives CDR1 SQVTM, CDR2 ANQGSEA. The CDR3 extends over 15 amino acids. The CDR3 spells CSVDRFSRNGNEQFF. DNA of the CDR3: TGCAGCGTGGATAGGTTTAGCAGAAACGGCAATGAGCAGTTCTTC.

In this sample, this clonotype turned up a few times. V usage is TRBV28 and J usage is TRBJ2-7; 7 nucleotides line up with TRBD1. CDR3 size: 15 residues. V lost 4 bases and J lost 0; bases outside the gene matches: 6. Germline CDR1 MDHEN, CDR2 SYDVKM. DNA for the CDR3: TGTGCCAGCAGTTGGCCCGGGACAGCCTCCTACGAGCAGTACTTC. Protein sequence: CASSWPGTASYEQYF.